This T cell receptor beta chain was observed in a study of cytomegalovirus exposure and HLA in healthy donors. Notes on the study in general: Most TCR beta V segments were productive about 87% or about 30% of the time in an earlier analysis. Cytomegalovirus association was assigned to over 150 TCR beta chains. A few chains tied to CMV proved CMV antigen-specific in vitro.

With regard to this clone: What it binds is unknown.

Primers for the PCR totalled 60 Vbeta and 13 Jbeta. Repertoires were generated with immunoSEQ multiplex PCR, while TCRdb's copy carries only in-frame clones and drops some. The sample includes more than 130,000 clones, about four fifths of them seen just once. The germline V and J ends were trimmed by 2 bases and 2 bases, with 10 bases remaining between them. CDR3 length equals 14 residues. The germline V gene has CDR1 ENHRY and CDR2 SYGVKD. Input material: PBMCs. This TCR derives from a male donor in good health and CMV-seronegative. This chain joins TRBV10-3 and TRBJ2-7; possibly TRBD2 for D (5 bases). The CDR3 DNA reads TGTGCCATCAGTGAGGGGGAGAGGGCCTACGAGCAGTACTTC. Protein sequence: CAISEGERAYEQYF.